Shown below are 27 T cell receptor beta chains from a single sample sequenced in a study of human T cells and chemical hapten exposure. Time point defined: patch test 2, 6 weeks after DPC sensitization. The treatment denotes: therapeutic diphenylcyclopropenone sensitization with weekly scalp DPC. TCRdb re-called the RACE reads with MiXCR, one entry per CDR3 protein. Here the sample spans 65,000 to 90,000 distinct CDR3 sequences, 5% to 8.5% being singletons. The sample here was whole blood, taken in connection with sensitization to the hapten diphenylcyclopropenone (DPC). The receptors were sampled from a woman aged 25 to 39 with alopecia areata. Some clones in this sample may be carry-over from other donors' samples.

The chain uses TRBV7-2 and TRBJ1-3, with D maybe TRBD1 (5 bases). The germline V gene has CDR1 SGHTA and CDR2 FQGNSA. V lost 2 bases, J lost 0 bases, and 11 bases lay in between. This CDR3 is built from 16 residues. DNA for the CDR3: TGTGCCAGCAGCTTAAAGGGGCTCGGCTCTGGAAACACCATATATTTT. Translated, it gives CASSLKGLGSGNTIYF. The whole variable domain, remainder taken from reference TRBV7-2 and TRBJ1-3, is GAGVSQSPSNKVTEKGKDVELRCDPISGHTALYWYRQSLGQGLEFLIYFQGNSAPDKSGLPSDRFSAERTGGSVSTLTIQRTQQEDSAVYLCASSLKGLGSGNTIYFGEGSWLTVV.

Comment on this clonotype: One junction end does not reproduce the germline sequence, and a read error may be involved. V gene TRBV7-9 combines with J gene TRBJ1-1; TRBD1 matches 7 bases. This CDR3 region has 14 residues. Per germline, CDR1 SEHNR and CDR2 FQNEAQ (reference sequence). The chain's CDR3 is CASSLDRGETEVFF. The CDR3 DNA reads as TGTGCCAGCAGCTTAGACAGGGGAGAAACTGAAGTTTTCTTT.

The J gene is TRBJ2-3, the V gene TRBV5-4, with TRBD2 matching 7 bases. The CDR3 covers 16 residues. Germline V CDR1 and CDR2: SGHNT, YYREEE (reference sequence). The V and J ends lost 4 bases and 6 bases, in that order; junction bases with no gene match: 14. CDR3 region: CASSPPTSKGYDTQYF. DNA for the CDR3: TGTGCCAGCAGCCCCCCGACTAGCAAGGGTTATGATACGCAGTATTTT.

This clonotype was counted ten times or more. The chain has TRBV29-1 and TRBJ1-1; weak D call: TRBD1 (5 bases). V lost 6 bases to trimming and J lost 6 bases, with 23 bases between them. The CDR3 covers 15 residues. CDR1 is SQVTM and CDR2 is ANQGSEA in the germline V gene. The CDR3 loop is CSVVPGLGAVSEAFF. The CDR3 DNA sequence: TGCAGCGTCGTCCCGGGACTCGGGGCGGTGTCTGAAGCTTTCTTT.

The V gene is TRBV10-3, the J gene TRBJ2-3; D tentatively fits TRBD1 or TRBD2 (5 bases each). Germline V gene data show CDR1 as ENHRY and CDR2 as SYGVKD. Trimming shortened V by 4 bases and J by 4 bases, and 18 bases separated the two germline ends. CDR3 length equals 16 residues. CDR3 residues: CAISARGPLSADTQYF. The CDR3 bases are TGTGCCATCAGTGCACGGGGCCCGCTTAGTGCAGATACGCAGTATTTT.

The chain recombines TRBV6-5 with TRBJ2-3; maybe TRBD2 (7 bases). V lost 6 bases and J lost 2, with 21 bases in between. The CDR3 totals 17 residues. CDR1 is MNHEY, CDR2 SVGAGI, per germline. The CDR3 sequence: CASRGGGPIINTDTQYF. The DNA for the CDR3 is TGTGCCAGCAGGGGGGGGGGCCCTATTATAAACACAGATACGCAGTATTTT.

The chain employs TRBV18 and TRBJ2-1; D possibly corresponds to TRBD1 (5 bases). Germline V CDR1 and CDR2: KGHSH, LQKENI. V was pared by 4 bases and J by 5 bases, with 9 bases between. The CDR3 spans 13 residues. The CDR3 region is CASSHDSNNEQFF. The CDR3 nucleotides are TGTGCCAGCTCACACGACAGTAACAATGAGCAGTTCTTC.

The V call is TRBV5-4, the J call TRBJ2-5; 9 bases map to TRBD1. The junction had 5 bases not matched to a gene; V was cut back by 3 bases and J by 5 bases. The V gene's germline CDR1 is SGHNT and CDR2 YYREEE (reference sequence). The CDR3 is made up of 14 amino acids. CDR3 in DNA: TGTGCCAGCAGCTCCGACAGGGGGTCGGAGACCCAGTACTTC. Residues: CASSSDRGSETQYF.

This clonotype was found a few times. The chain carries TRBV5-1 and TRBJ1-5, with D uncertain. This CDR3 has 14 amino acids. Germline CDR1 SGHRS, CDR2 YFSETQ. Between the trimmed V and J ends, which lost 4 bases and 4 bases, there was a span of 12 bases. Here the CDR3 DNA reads TGCGCCAGCAGCCTAGGTAGGGAGAATCAGCCCCAGCATTTT. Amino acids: CASSLGRENQPQHF.

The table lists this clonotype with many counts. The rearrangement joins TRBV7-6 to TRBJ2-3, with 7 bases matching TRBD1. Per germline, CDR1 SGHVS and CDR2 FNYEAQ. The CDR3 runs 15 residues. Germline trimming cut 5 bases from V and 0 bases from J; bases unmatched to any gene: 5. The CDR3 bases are TGTGCCAGCAGCGGGACAGAGCTGAGCACAGATACGCAGTATTTT. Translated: CASSGTELSTDTQYF.

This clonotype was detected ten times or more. In DNA, the CDR3 is TGTGCCAGCAGCCGGACACTATATAGCAATCAGCCCCAGCATTTT. It encodes CASSRTLYSNQPQHF. The chain recombines TRBV12-3 or TRBV12-4 with TRBJ1-5; TRBD1 might be the D (5 bases). This CDR3 has 15 residues. V lost 6 bases and J lost 0, with 12 bases in between.

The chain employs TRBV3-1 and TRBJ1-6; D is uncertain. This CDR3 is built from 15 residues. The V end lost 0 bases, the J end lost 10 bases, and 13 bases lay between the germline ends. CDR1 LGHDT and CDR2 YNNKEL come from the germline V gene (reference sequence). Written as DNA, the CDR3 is TGTGCCAGCAGCCAAGAGACCAACAGCGGATCACCCCTCCACTTT. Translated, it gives CASSQETNSGSPLHF.

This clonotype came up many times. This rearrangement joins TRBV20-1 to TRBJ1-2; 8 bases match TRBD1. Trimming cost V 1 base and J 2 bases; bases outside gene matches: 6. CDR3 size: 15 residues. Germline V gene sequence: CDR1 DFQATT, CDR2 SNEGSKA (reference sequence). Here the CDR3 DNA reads TGCAGTGCTAGAGGGGACAGGAGCTCCAACTATGGCTACACCTTC. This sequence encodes CSARGDRSSNYGYTF.

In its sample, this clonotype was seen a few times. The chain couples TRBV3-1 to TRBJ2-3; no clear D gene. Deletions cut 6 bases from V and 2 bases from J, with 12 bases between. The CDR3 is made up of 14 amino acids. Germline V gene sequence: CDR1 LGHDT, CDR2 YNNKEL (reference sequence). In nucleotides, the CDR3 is TGTGCCAGCAGTACGGCTATCAACACAGATACGCAGTATTTT. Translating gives CASSTAINTDTQYF.

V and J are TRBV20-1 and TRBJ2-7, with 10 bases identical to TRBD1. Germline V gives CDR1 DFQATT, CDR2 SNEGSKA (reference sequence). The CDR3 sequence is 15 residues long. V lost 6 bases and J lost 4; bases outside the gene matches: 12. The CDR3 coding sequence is TGCAGTGCGAAGAGTCCGGGACAGGGGCATTACGAGCAGTACTTC. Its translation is CSAKSPGQGHYEQYF.

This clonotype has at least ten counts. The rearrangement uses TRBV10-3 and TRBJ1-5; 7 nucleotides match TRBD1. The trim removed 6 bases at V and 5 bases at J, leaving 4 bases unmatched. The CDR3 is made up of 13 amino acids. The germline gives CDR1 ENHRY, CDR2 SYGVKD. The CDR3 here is CAISGTDYQPQHF. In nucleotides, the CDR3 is TGTGCCATCAGCGGGACAGACTATCAGCCCCAGCATTTT.

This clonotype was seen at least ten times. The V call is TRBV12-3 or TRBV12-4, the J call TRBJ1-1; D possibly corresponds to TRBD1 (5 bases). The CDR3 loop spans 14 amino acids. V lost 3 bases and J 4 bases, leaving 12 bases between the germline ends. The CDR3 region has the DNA TGTGCCAGCAGTTTCATGGGGCGGACCACTGAAGCTTTCTTT. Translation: CASSFMGRTTEAFF.

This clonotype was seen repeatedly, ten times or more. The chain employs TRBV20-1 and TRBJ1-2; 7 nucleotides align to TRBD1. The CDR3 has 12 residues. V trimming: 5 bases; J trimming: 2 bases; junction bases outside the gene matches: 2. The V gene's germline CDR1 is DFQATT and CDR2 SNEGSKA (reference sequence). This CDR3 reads CSAVTGNYGYTF. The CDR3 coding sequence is TGCAGTGCTGTGACAGGGAACTATGGCTACACCTTC.

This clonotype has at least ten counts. The CDR3 spells CASSLLPPYEQYF. The CDR3, as DNA: TGTGCCAGCAGTTTATTGCCCCCCTACGAGCAGTACTTC. The chain combines TRBV27 with TRBJ2-7; D not certain. This CDR3 is 13 amino acids long. Germline V gene lookup returns CDR1 MNHEY and CDR2 SMNVEV (reference sequence). With 1 base removed from V and 2 bases from J, the gap between germline ends came to 6 bases.

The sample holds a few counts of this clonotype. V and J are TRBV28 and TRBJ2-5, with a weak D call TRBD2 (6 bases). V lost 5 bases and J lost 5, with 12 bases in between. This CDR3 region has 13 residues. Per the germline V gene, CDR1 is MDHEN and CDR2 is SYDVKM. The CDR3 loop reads CASSEAGRETQYF. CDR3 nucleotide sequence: TGTGCCAGCAGTGAGGCGGGGCGGGAGACCCAGTACTTC.

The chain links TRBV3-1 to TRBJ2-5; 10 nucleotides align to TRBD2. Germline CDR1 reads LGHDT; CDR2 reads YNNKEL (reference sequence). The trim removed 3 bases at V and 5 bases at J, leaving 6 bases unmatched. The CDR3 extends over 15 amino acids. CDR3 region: CASSHERGGNETQYF. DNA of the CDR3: TGTGCCAGCAGCCACGAGCGGGGGGGCAATGAGACCCAGTACTTC.

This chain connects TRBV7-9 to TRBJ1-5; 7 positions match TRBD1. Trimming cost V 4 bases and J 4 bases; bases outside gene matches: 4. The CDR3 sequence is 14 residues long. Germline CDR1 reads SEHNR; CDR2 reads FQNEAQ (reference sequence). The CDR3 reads CASSSDRENQPQHF. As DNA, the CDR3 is TGTGCCAGCAGCTCAGACAGGGAGAATCAGCCCCAGCATTTT.

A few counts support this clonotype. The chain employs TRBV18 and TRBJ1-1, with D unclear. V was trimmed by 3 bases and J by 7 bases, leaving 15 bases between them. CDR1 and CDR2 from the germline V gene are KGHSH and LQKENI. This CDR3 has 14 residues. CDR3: CASSPGRAGDEAFF. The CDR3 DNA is TGTGCCAGCTCACCTGGTAGGGCCGGAGATGAAGCTTTCTTT.

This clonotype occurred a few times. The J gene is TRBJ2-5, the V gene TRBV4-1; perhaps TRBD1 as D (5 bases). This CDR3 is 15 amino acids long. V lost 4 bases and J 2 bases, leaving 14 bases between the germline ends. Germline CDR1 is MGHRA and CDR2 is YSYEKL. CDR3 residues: CASSRDPGKQETQYF. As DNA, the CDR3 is TGCGCCAGCAGCCGAGACCCAGGGAAGCAAGAGACCCAGTACTTC.

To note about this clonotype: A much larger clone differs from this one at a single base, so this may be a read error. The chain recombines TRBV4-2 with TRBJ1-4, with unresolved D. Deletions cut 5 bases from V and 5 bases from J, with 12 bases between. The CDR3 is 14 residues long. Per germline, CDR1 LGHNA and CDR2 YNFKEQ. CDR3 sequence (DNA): TGTGCCAGCAGCACGGCAGTGGGGAATGAAAAACTGTTTTTT. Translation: CASSTAVGNEKLFF.

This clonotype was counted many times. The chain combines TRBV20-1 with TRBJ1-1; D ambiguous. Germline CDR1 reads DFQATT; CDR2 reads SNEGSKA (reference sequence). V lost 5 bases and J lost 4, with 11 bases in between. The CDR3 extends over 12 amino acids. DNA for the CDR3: TGCAGTGCTGGCCGGGGAGGCACTGAAGCTTTCTTT. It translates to CSAGRGGTEAFF.

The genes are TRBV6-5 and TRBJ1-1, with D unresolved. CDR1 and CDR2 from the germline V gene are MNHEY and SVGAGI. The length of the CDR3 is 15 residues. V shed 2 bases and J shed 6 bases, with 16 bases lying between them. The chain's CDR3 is CASSYTSPGKAEAFF. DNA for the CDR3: TGTGCCAGCAGTTACACGTCCCCCGGGAAGGCTGAAGCTTTCTTT.